The 22 T cell receptor beta chains below were found in one sample sequenced in a study of radiotherapy plus CTLA-4 blockade in lung cancer. Method: immunoSEQ multiplex PCR; TCRdb's copy keeps in-frame clones and lacks some. The sample has about 60,000 clones; around 86% are singletons. The material was peripheral blood, obtained from a patient treated with radiotherapy plus ipilimumab. These receptor sequences come from a human donor with non-small cell lung cancer who had a partial response to radiotherapy plus ipilimumab.

V is TRBV7-2 and J is TRBJ1-5; 7 bases are shared with TRBD1. Trimming took 8 bases from V and 2 from J; bases not matched to a gene: 6. Germline CDR1 reads SGHTA; CDR2 reads FQGNSA. CDR3 length equals 14 residues. In DNA form, the CDR3 reads TGTGCCAGCGGAGCGCAGGGGGGCAATCAGCCCCAGCATTTT. Its translation is CASGAQGGNQPQHF.

The V call is TRBV25-1, the J call TRBJ2-3; TRBD1 might be the D (6 bases). The V gene lost 4 bases and the J gene lost 0 bases, with 8 bases spanning the gap. This CDR3 has 14 amino acids. CDR1 is MGHDK, CDR2 SYGVNS, per germline. CDR3 in DNA: TGTGCCAGCAGTGTAGGACAGAGCACAGATACGCAGTATTTT. Its protein is CASSVGQSTDTQYF.

The chain couples TRBV28 to TRBJ1-2; maybe TRBD1 (5 bases). CDR3 length: 12 residues. V gave up 4 bases and J gave up 5 bases, with 8 bases separating them. From germline, CDR1 is MDHEN and CDR2 SYDVKM. The CDR3 sequence: CASSWGAYGYTF. Written as DNA, the CDR3 is TGTGCCAGCAGTTGGGGCGCTTATGGCTACACCTTC.

This rearrangement joins TRBV27 to TRBJ2-7; tentative D call: TRBD2 (7 bases). Germline CDR1 and CDR2: MNHEY and SMNVEV (reference sequence). This CDR3 region has 14 residues. The germline V and J ends were trimmed by 7 bases and 2 bases, with 15 bases remaining between them. The CDR3 loop is CASTPRGGAYEQYF. The CDR3 DNA sequence: TGTGCCAGCACCCCAAGGGGGGGGGCCTACGAGCAGTACTTC.

The chain recombines TRBV5-1 with TRBJ2-7; the match to TRBD1 covers 7 bases. This CDR3 region has 14 residues. V was clipped by 4 bases and J by 5 bases; unmatched bases: 9. CDR1 and CDR2 (germline): SGHRS, YFSETQ. The CDR3 sequence is CASSKTGVSDEQYF. The CDR3 region has the DNA TGCGCCAGCAGCAAAACAGGGGTTAGCGACGAGCAGTACTTC.

This clone was seen only once. V gene TRBV18 combines with J gene TRBJ1-1; 8 bases align to TRBD1. Germline assignment: CDR1 KGHSH and CDR2 LQKENI. The CDR3 length is 15 residues. The junction had 9 bases not matched to a gene; V was cut back by 3 bases and J by 6 bases. CDR3 amino acids: CASSPTTGVIPEAFF. CDR3 DNA: TGTGCCAGCTCACCCACGACAGGGGTAATTCCTGAAGCTTTCTTT.

The genes are TRBV30 and TRBJ2-7; D is possibly TRBD1 (5 bases). Germline assignment: CDR1 GTSNPN and CDR2 SVGIG (reference sequence). Trimming left V 3 bases short and J 6 bases short, with 18 bases between. This CDR3 has 14 residues. The CDR3 DNA follows: TGTGCCTGGAGACCGGGTGGGGCTAGGGTCGAGCAGTACTTC. Its translation: CAWRPGGARVEQYF.

V is TRBV9 and J is TRBJ1-2, with 7 positions matching TRBD1. Germline values: CDR1 SGDLS, CDR2 YYNGEE. The trim removed 4 bases at V and 6 bases at J, leaving 12 bases unmatched. This CDR3 has 15 amino acids. The CDR3 spells CASSQQGLSGDGYTF. As DNA, the CDR3 is TGTGCCAGCAGCCAACAGGGGCTCTCCGGAGATGGCTACACCTTC.

The chain is built from TRBV7-9 and TRBJ1-1, with a possible D match to TRBD1 (5 bases). The CDR3 spans 12 residues. Trimming pared 4 bases from V and 7 bases from J, leaving 10 bases between. Germline V gene lookup returns CDR1 SEHNR and CDR2 FQNEAQ (reference sequence). The CDR3 protein is CASSYLQGEAFF. The CDR3 DNA is TGTGCCAGCAGCTACCTTCAGGGTGAAGCTTTCTTT.

The chain employs TRBV14 and TRBJ2-2, with 7 bases matching TRBD1. This CDR3 is 16 amino acids long. V lost 2 bases, J lost 0 bases, and 3 bases stayed unmatched. Germline V CDR1 and CDR2: SGHDN, FVKESK. CDR3 bases: TGTGCCAGCAGCCAACGGACAGGTTCGAACACCGGGGAGCTGTTTTTT. Protein sequence: CASSQRTGSNTGELFF.

The rearrangement uses TRBV19 and TRBJ1-5; 7 nucleotides align to TRBD1. The ends lost 6 bases at V and 5 bases at J; junction bases unmatched: 4. Per germline, CDR1 LNHDA and CDR2 SQIVND (reference sequence). The CDR3 is made up of 13 amino acids. CDR3 sequence (DNA): TGTGCCAGTAGGAAGGGACAGCATCAGCCCCAGCATTTT. Translating gives CASRKGQHQPQHF. Complete variable domain (other parts from reference TRBV19 and TRBJ1-5): DGGITQSPKYLFRKEGQNVTLSCEQNLNHDAMYWYRQDPGQGLRLIYYSQIVNDFQKGDIAEGYSVSREKKESFPLTVTSAQKNPTAFYLCASRKGQHQPQHFGDGTRLSIL.

V and J are TRBV11-3 and TRBJ1-2; D is possibly TRBD1 (5 bases). In germline, CDR1 is SGHNT, CDR2 YENEEA. This CDR3 has 14 amino acids. Trimming shortened V by 4 bases and J by 8 bases, and 17 bases separated the two germline ends. The CDR3 sequence: CASSSPRLGGGYTF. CDR3 sequence (DNA): TGTGCCAGCAGCTCTCCCCGCCTGGGGGGAGGCTACACCTTC. Complete variable domain (other parts from reference TRBV11-3 and TRBJ1-2): EAGVVQSPRYKIIEKKQPVAFWCNPISGHNTLYWYLQNLGQGPELLIRYENEEAVDDSQLPKDRFSAERLKGVDSTLKIQPAELGDSAVYLCASSSPRLGGGYTFGSGTRLTVV.

The chain uses TRBV28 and TRBJ2-1; the D gene is possibly TRBD1 (5 bases). The CDR3 runs 14 residues. The ends were cut back, 6 bases at V and 4 bases at J, with 13 bases in the middle. The germline V gene encodes CDR1 MDHEN and CDR2 SYDVKM. This CDR3 is CASRWGSLYNEQFF. The CDR3 DNA is TGTGCCAGCAGATGGGGCTCCCTTTACAATGAGCAGTTCTTC.

This rearrangement joins TRBV5-8 to TRBJ2-1; 8 positions match TRBD2. CDR3 size: 14 residues. CDR1 and CDR2 from the germline V gene are SGHTS and YDEGEE. Unmatched junction bases numbered 4, after V lost 4 bases and J lost 4 bases. The CDR3 DNA reads as TGTGCCAGCAGCCGGGGGGGGATATACAATGAGCAGTTCTTC. Protein product: CASSRGGIYNEQFF.

CDR3 residues: CASSIPRSPTEAFF. CDR3 bases: TGTGCCAGTAGTATCCCCCGGAGCCCCACTGAAGCTTTCTTT. This chain links TRBV19 with TRBJ1-1; no clear D. The germline CDR1 and CDR2 sequences are LNHDA and SQIVND (reference sequence). CDR3 length: 14 residues. Trimming took off 3 bases at V and 4 bases at J, with 12 bases between the two ends.

CDR3 loop: CASSFGTGGGWDTDTQYF. CDR3 bases: TGTGCCAGCAGCTTCGGGACAGGGGGAGGGTGGGACACAGATACGCAGTATTTT. This chain uses TRBV5-6 with TRBJ2-3; 11 bases line up with TRBD1. CDR1 is SGHDT, CDR2 YYEEEE, per germline. The CDR3 is 18 amino acids. V was clipped by 2 bases and J by 2 bases; unmatched bases: 10.

This chain connects TRBV28 to TRBJ1-1, with D perhaps matching TRBD1 (6 bases). Germline V gene data show CDR1 as MDHEN and CDR2 as SYDVKM. The V and J ends lost 4 bases and 6 bases respectively, with 15 bases between them. CDR3 size: 14 residues. CDR3: CASSSLTGIAEAFF. Written as DNA, the CDR3 is TGTGCCAGCAGTTCTCTAACAGGGATCGCTGAAGCTTTCTTT.

The chain carries TRBV5-6 and TRBJ2-5, with D possibly being TRBD2 (5 bases). Germline assignment: CDR1 SGHDT and CDR2 YYEEEE. V lost 4 bases and J 6 bases, leaving 13 bases between the germline ends. The CDR3 is made up of 13 amino acids. CDR3 sequence: CASSREGSKTQYF. The CDR3 DNA reads TGTGCCAGCAGCAGAGAGGGCTCGAAGACCCAGTACTTC.

The V call is TRBV7-9, the J call TRBJ2-7; 9 positions agree with TRBD1. CDR3 size: 14 residues. Trimming removed 0 bases from V and 6 bases from J; junction bases left unmatched: 3. CDR1 is SEHNR, CDR2 FQNEAQ, per germline (reference sequence). CDR3 in amino acids: CASSLAGTGSEQYF. CDR3 DNA sequence: TGTGCCAGCAGCTTAGCCGGGACAGGGTCCGAGCAGTACTTC.

V usage is TRBV7-2 and J usage is TRBJ1-2; 7 bases map to TRBD1. The CDR3 contains 14 residues. The V and J ends lost 1 base and 2 bases, in that order; junction bases with no gene match: 1. From germline, CDR1 is SGHTA and CDR2 FQGNSA. Written as DNA, the CDR3 is TGTGCCAGCAGCTTAGGGACAGGAAACTATGGCTACACCTTC. This sequence encodes CASSLGTGNYGYTF.

This clone was observed a few times. The chain recombines TRBV14 with TRBJ2-2, with D perhaps TRBD2 (6 bases). CDR1 and CDR2 from the germline V gene are SGHDN and FVKESK. V lost 4 bases and J lost 6, with 18 bases in between. The CDR3 spans 16 residues. CDR3 nucleotides: TGTGCCAGCAGCCGCACTGCGGGGCTTGGGCCCGGGGAGCTGTTTTTT. Amino acid sequence: CASSRTAGLGPGELFF.

The chain carries TRBV5-1 and TRBJ2-7, with 10 bases that match TRBD2. The length of the CDR3 is 15 residues. The germline gives CDR1 SGHRS, CDR2 YFSETQ. V lost 1 base and J lost 6; bases outside the gene matches: 7. The CDR3 nucleotides read TGCGCCAGCAGCTTGCTCCCCGGGACTAGCGTCGAGCAGTACTTC. This translates into CASSLLPGTSVEQYF.